This T cell receptor beta chain is from a study of human T cells and chemical hapten exposure. Study background: Small discrepancies in pooled library volume mainly accounted for the varying TCR yields per sample.

Study observations and caveats: With regard to DPC sensitization, TCRs above 1 in 1000 frequency did not change.

This sample's time point: healthy volunteer bleed at 6 weeks. Unfractionated whole blood served as the source for total RNA extraction. This clonotype was seen repeatedly, ten times or more. The antigen is unknown. Trimming stripped 8 bases from V and 0 bases from J, with 11 bases between. Germline CDR1 is GTSNPN and CDR2 is SVGIG (reference sequence). CDR3 length: 13 residues. In the library, unique molecular identifiers were attached to individual cDNA molecules. Per the original data handling: Ranging from roughly 23,224 to 700,000, TCR counts per sample had a median value of approximately 99,000. MiXCR was run by TCRdb on the RACE reads, yielding one entry per CDR3 protein. It is TCRdb's table, rather than the study itself, that gives the V and J calls and clone size. The table lists about 34,000 distinct CDR3 sequences, less than 6% of them singletons.

The source is a human donor in good health. Some clones in this sample may be carry-over from other donors' samples. The rearrangement links TRBV30 to TRBJ2-1; D unclear. Sequencing input: whole blood. This CDR3 reads CAGRPSSYNEQFF. As DNA, the CDR3 is TGTGCCGGCCGACCGAGCTCCTACAATGAGCAGTTCTTC. Combining the CDR3 with reference TRBV30 and TRBJ2-1 gives the whole variable domain SQTIHQWPATLVQPVGSPLSLECTVEGTSNPNLYWYRQAAGRGLQLLFYSVGIGQISSEVPQNLSASRPQDRQFILSSKKLLLSDSGFYLCAGRPSSYNEQFFGPGTRLTVL.